A selection of T cell receptor beta chains follows, all from one sample in a study of shared clonotypes between healthy human individuals. Data came from immunoSEQ multiplex PCR; TCRdb stores just in-frame clones and leaves some out. The data hold approximately 940,000 clones, with over 60% observed a single time. The specimen sequenced was memory CD4+ T cells sorted from blood. The receptors derive from a man younger than 35 in good health. Both conserved end residues are trimmed from each CDR3. The size field is filled for only some rows; it gives once, few, many or a size class.

clone_size	v_call	j_call	cdr3_aa
few	TRBV28	TRBJ2-7	ASSFEGTGSYEQY
NA	TRBV5-4	TRBJ2-7	ASSLDGTSGPSKQY
NA	TRBV28	TRBJ2-7	ASSGDGTYEQY
NA	TRBV7-8	TRBJ2-3	ASSLQTSGTDTQY
many	TRBV7-2	TRBJ2-2	ATRETNTGELF
many	TRBV9	TRBJ1-2	ASSSQGHGNYGYT
NA	TRBV2	TRBJ2-7	ASIDSSYEQY
NA	TRBV9	TRBJ2-3	ASSVDQGSTDTQY
few	TRBV2	TRBJ2-5	ASSPLQGVRY
NA	TRBV27	TRBJ1-1	ASSLSDRRTEAF
NA	TRBV7-8	TRBJ2-5	ASSLQTSGYQETQY
NA	TRBV5-1	TRBJ2-4	ASSLEGNKNIQY
once	TRBV19	TRBJ2-1	ASSVAGARYNEQF
NA	TRBV19	TRBJ1-4	ASRQQGAGEKLF
NA	TRBV5-6	TRBJ1-2	ASSSLGGFNYDYT
NA	TRBV7-8	TRBJ2-5	ASRKHVPETQY
NA	TRBV2	TRBJ2-7	ASSETGFYEQY
NA	TRBV6-1	TRBJ1-6	ASSAVTDNSPLH
NA	TRBV18	TRBJ2-5	ASSPPNNQETQY
few	TRBV6-1	TRBJ2-3	ATSSLLSTDTQY
NA	TRBV5-1	TRBJ2-3	ASTPSPWEGATDTQY
NA	TRBV5-6	TRBJ2-5	ASSLGRGSQETQY
NA	TRBV6-4	TRBJ1-4	ASSVATGGFGDEKLF
NA	TRBV5-1	TRBJ1-5	ASSPDGSNQPQH
NA	TRBV29-1	TRBJ2-7	SVFTGAEQY
few	TRBV5-1	TRBJ1-6	ASTLGDYNSPLH
NA	TRBV30	TRBJ2-5	AWGGRGPETQY
NA	TRBV6-6	TRBJ1-1	ASREGARGNTEAF
NA	TRBV2	TRBJ2-2	ASTPPGPNTGELF
NA	TRBV27	TRBJ2-3	ASSIGQGTSTDTQY